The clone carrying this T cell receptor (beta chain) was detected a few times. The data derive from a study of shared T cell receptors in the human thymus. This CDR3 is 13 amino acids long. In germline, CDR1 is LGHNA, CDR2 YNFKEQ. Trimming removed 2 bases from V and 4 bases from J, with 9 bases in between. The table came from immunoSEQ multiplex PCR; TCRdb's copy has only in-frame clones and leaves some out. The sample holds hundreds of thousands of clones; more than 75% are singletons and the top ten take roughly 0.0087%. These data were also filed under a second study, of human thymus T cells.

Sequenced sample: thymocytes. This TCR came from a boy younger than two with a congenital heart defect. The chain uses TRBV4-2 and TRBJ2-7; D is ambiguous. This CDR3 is CASSQSNGYEQYF. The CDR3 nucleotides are TGTGCCAGCAGCCAATCAAACGGGTACGAGCAGTACTTC.